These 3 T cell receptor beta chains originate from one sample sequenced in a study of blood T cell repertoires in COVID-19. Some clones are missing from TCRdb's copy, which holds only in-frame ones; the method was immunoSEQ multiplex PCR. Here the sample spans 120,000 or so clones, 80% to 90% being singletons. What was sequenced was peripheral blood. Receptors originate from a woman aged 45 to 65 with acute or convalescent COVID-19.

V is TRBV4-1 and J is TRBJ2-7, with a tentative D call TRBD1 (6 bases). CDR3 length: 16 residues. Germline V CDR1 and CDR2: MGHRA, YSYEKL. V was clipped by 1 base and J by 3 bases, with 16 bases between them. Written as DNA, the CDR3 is TGCGCCAGCAGCCAAGGGGGGAGACAGGCTGTCTACGAGCAGTACTTC. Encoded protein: CASSQGGRQAVYEQYF.

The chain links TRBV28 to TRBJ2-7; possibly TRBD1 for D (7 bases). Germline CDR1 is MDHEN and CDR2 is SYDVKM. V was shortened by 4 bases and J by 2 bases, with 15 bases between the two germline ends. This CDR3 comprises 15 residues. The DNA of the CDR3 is TGTGCCAGCAGTTCCCCAGGGGGGTCCCCCTACGAGCAGTACTTC. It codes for CASSSPGGSPYEQYF.

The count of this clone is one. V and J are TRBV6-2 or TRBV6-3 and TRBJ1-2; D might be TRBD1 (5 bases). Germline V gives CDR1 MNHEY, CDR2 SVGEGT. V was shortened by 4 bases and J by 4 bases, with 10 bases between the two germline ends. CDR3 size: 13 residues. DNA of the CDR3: TGTGCCAGCAGTTTCTCAGACAGCTATGGCTACACCTTC. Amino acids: CASSFSDSYGYTF.